This T cell receptor beta chain was profiled in a study of blood T cell repertoires in COVID-19. About the research overall: The United States, Italy and Spain supplied acute and convalescent COVID-19 samples. The analysed material was cDNA or gDNA that came from T cells, B-cell-depleted T cells, or PBMCs.

This CDR3 is built from 15 residues. The germline V gene encodes CDR1 MNHEY and CDR2 SVGEGT. Trimming took off 0 bases at V and 5 bases at J, with 14 bases between the two ends. Profiling relied on immunoSEQ multiplex PCR, and the TCRdb table lists in-frame clones only, not all of them. The sample lists 84,000 or so clones; roughly 80% were seen once. The TCR sequence derives from a man in his fifties or sixties with COVID-19, enrolled during active disease. Source material: peripheral blood. The rearrangement links TRBV6-2 or TRBV6-3 to TRBJ2-7; tentative D call: TRBD2 (5 bases). The CDR3 reads CASSYSTASPNEQYF. The CDR3 DNA follows: TGTGCCAGCAGTTACTCTACCGCTAGCCCAAACGAGCAGTACTTC.